A selection of T cell receptor beta chains follows, all from one sample in a study of blood T cell repertoires in COVID-19. Generated by immunoSEQ multiplex PCR, the TCRdb table keeps only in-frame clones and is missing some. The sample records under 250,000 clones, 80% to 90% being singletons. What was sequenced was PBMCs or T cells enriched from blood (not recorded which). Receptors were obtained from a middle-aged woman who had been exposed to COVID-19. Each CDR3 is given with its conserved first and last residue. Fields, in order: J gene, clone size, V gene, D gene, CDR3 DNA, CDR3 protein. A D gene is named only where the DNA matches it firmly. Part of the rows lack a size; the others show once, few, many or a class for expanded clones.

TRBJ2-5	once	TRBV7-2	NA	TGTGCCAGCAAAAGGGGCGTACAAGAGACCCAGTACTTC	CASKRGVQETQYF
TRBJ1-2	once	TRBV6-6	TRBD1	TGTGCCAGCAGTTACTCTCAGGGGGGCAACTATGGCTACACCTTC	CASSYSQGGNYGYTF
TRBJ2-3	NA	TRBV29-1	TRBD2	TGCAGCGTTTCTCCTAGCGGGGCGAGAGATACGCAGTATTTT	CSVSPSGARDTQYF
TRBJ2-7	NA	TRBV30	NA	TGTGCCTGGAGCGGGGGGCCCTCCTACGAGCAGTACTTC	CAWSGGPSYEQYF
TRBJ1-1	NA	TRBV27	NA	TGTGCCAGCAGTTTAAGCTTTCCGCCGGCTGAAGCTTTCTTT	CASSLSFPPAEAFF
TRBJ1-5	NA	TRBV21-1	NA	TGTGCCAGCAGCAAAGGACAGGGCAATCAGCCCCAGCATTTT	CASSKGQGNQPQHF
TRBJ2-7	few	TRBV7-9	NA	TGTGCCAGCAGCTTATCCGCAGGGGCCTACGAGCAGTACTTC	CASSLSAGAYEQYF
TRBJ1-3	once	TRBV5-1	TRBD1	TGTGCCAGCAGCTTCACAGGGGAAGGAAACACCATATATTTT	CASSFTGEGNTIYF
TRBJ2-1	NA	TRBV30	TRBD2	TGTGCCTGGAGGGGGCTAGCGGGGACATACAATGAGCAGTTCTTC	CAWRGLAGTYNEQFF
TRBJ1-1	NA	TRBV19	TRBD1	TGTGCCAGTAGTATATTGACAGGGGGGCGAAACGCTGAAGCTTTCTTT	CASSILTGGRNAEAFF
TRBJ2-4	NA	TRBV4-3	NA	TGCGCCAGCAGCCAAGAGAGTTTGGGACTAGCCAAAAACATTCAGTACTTC	CASSQESLGLAKNIQYF
TRBJ2-2	NA	TRBV2	NA	TGTGCCAGCAGTGACAGAACCGGGGAGCTGTTTTTT	CASSDRTGELFF
TRBJ1-6	NA	TRBV28	NA	TGTGCCAGCAGTTTCAGGGGTTCACCCCTCCACTTT	CASSFRGSPLHF
TRBJ2-2	NA	TRBV3-1/TRBV3-2	TRBD1	TGTGCCAGCAGCCAAGGTTGGGGGCAGGGGGCGAACACCGGGGAGCTGTTTTTT	CASSQGWGQGANTGELFF
TRBJ2-5	NA	TRBV5-4	TRBD1	TGTGCCAGCAGCCCGAGGGGACAGGGGTTAGGAGAGACCCAGTACTTC	CASSPRGQGLGETQYF
TRBJ2-4	NA	TRBV18	NA	TGTGCCAGCTCACCACCGGAGGGTAGGGCCAAAAACATTCAGTACTTC	CASSPPEGRAKNIQYF
TRBJ2-7	once	TRBV5-6	NA	TGTGCCAGCAGTACGGGACTGGGCCTTGGTCCTTCCTACGAGCAGTACTTC	CASSTGLGLGPSYEQYF
TRBJ2-1	NA	TRBV12-3/TRBV12-4	NA	TGTGCCAGCAGTTTTACAGGAAACAATGAGCAGTTCTTC	CASSFTGNNEQFF
TRBJ1-1	few	TRBV2	NA	TGTGCCAGCGCCCGAGGTGGGACAAGGAGAACTGAAGCTTTCTTT	CASARGGTRRTEAFF
TRBJ2-1	NA	TRBV19	TRBD2	TGTGCCAGTAGTATAACGTCTCCTAGCGGGAGGACTGAGCAGTTCTTC	CASSITSPSGRTEQFF
TRBJ1-1	NA	TRBV19	NA	TGTGCCAGTAGTGTAATTGGAGGGAACACTGAAGCTTTCTTT	CASSVIGGNTEAFF
TRBJ1-2	NA	TRBV4-2	TRBD1	TGTGCCAGCAGCCCTGGACAGGCCCCTTATGGCTACACCTTC	CASSPGQAPYGYTF
TRBJ1-2	NA	TRBV6-5	TRBD1	TGTGCCAGCACCCCCTCCCGGACAGGGGGCGTTGGCTACACCTTC	CASTPSRTGGVGYTF
TRBJ1-2	NA	TRBV28	TRBD1	TGTGCCAGCAGTTTTGGACAGGGCCGGCGCTATGACTACACCTTC	CASSFGQGRRYDYTF
TRBJ2-3	once	TRBV19	TRBD2	TGTGCCAGTACCCCCTGGGGGGGAGATACGCAGTATTTT	CASTPWGGDTQYF
TRBJ2-2	NA	TRBV28	TRBD1	TGTGCCAGCACCACCGGACAGGGGGGAACGAACACCGGGGAGCTGTTTTTT	CASTTGQGGTNTGELFF
TRBJ1-5	NA	TRBV28	TRBD1	TGTGCCAGCATCTCAGGGGGGATGGGTCAGCCCCAGCATTTT	CASISGGMGQPQHF
TRBJ1-1	NA	TRBV30	TRBD1	TGTGCCTGGAGGGGTCTGGGACAGGGAAACACTGAAGCTTTCTTT	CAWRGLGQGNTEAFF
TRBJ1-1	NA	TRBV10-3	TRBD1	TGTGCCATCAGTTCAGACAGGGGGAACACTGAAGCTTTCTTT	CAISSDRGNTEAFF
TRBJ1-1	NA	TRBV30	TRBD1	TGTGCCTGGAGCGCCGACAGGGGTTGGGATGCCACTGAAGCTTTCTTT	CAWSADRGWDATEAFF
TRBJ1-6	NA	TRBV6-2/TRBV6-3	NA	TGTGCCAGCAGTTACGGGTTGCAGGGGTGGTTTCATTCACCCCTCCACTTT	CASSYGLQGWFHSPLHF
TRBJ1-3	NA	TRBV19	NA	TGTGCCAGTAGTCTGACAGGTTTCTCTGGAAACACCATATATTTT	CASSLTGFSGNTIYF